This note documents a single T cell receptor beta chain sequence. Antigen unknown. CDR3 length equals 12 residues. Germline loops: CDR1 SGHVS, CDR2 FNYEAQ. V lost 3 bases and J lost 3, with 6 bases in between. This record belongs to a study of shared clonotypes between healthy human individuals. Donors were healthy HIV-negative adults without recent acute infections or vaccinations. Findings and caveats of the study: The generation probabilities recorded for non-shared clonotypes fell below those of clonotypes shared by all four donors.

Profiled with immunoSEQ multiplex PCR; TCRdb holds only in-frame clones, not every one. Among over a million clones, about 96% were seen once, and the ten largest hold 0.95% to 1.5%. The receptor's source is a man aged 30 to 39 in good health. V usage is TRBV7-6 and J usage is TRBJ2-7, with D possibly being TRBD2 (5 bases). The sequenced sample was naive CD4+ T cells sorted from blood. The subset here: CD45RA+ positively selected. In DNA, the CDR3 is TGTGCCAGCAGCTTCGGGGACTACGAGCAGTACTTC. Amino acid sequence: CASSFGDYEQYF.